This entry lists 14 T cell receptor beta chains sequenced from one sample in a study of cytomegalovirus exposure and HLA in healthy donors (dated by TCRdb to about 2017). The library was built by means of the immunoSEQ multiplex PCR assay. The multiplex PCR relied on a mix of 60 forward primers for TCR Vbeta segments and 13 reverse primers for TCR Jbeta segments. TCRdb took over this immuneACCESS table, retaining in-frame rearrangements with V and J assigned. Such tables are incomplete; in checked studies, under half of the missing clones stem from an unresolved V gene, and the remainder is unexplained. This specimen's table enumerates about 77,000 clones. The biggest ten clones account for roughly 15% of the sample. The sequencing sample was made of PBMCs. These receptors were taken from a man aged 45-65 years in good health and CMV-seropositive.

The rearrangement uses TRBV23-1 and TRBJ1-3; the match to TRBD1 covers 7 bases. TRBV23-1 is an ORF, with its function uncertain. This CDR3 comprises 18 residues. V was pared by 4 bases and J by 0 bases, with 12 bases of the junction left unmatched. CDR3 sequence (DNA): TGCGCCAGCAGTCCCACCCACTTCCGGGACAGCTCTGGAAACACCATATATTTT. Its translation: CASSPTHFRDSSGNTIYF.

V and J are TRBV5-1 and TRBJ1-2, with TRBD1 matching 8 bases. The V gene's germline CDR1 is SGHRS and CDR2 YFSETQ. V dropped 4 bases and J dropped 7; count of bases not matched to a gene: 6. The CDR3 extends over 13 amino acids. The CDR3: CASSLSGGGGYTF. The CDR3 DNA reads TGCGCCAGCAGCCTATCAGGGGGCGGTGGCTACACCTTC.

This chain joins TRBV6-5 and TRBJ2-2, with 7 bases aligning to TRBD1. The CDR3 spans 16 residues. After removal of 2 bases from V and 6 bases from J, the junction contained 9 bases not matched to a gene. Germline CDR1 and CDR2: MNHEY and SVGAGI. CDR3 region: CASSYGRGTGAGELFF. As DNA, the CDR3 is TGTGCCAGCAGTTACGGCAGGGGGACCGGGGCCGGGGAGCTGTTTTTT.

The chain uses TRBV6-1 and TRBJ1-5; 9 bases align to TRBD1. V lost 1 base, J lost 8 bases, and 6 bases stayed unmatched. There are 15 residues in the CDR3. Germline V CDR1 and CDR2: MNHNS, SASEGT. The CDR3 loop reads CASSEGTGDYKPQHF. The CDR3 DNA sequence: TGTGCCAGCAGTGAAGGGACAGGGGATTATAAGCCCCAGCATTTT.

The CDR3 loop reads CASSLGTNTEAFF. CDR3 nucleotides: TGTGCCAGCTCATTAGGGACAAATACTGAAGCTTTCTTT. The rearrangement links TRBV18 to TRBJ1-1, with D possibly TRBD1 on 6 matching bases. This CDR3 region has 13 residues. CDR1 KGHSH and CDR2 LQKENI come from the germline V gene. V was trimmed by 5 bases and J by 5 bases, leaving 12 bases between them. Full variable domain (rest looked up from reference TRBV18 and TRBJ1-1): NAGVMQNPRHLVRRRGQEARLRCSPMKGHSHVYWYRQLPEEGLKFMVYLQKENIIDESGMPKERFSAEFPKEGPSILRIQQVVRGDSAAYFCASSLGTNTEAFFGQGTRLTVV.

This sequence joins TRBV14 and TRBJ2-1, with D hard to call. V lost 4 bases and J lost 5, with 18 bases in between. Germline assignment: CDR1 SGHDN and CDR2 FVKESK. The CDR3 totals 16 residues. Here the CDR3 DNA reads TGTGCCAGCAGCCCCTCGCAGGCTCTAAAGAACAATGAGCAGTTCTTC. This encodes CASSPSQALKNNEQFF.

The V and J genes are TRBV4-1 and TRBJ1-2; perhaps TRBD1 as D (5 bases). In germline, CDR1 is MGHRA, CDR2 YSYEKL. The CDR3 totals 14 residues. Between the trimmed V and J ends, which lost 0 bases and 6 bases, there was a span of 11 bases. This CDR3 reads CASSQDSGAHGYTF. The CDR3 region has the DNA TGCGCCAGCAGCCAAGATAGCGGGGCCCATGGCTACACCTTC.

The CDR3 reads CASSPSGGLAYEQYF. The CDR3 coding sequence is TGTGCCAGCAGTCCGAGCGGGGGGCTCGCCTACGAGCAGTACTTC. The rearrangement links TRBV6-5 to TRBJ2-7, with TRBD2 identical over 9 bases. After removal of 5 bases from V and 2 bases from J, the junction contained 7 bases not matched to a gene. The germline gives CDR1 MNHEY, CDR2 SVGAGI. The CDR3 covers 15 residues.

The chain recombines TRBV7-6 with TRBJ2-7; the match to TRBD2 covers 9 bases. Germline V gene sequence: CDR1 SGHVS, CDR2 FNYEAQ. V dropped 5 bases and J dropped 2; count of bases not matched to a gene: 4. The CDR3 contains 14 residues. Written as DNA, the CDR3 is TGTGCCAGCAGCCCGGGACTAGCCGCCTACGAGCAGTACTTC. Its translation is CASSPGLAAYEQYF.

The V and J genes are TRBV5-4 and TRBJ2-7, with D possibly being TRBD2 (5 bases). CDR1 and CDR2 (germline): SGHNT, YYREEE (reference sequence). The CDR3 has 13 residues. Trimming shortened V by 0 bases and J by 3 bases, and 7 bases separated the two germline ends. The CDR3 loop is CASSLEGGYEQYV. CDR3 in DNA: TGTGCCAGCAGCTTGGAAGGAGGCTACGAGCAGTACGTC.

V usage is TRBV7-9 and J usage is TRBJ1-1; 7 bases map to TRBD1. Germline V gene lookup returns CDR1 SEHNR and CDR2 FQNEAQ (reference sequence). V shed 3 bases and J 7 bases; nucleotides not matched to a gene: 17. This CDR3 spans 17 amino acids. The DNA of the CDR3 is TGTGCCAGCAGCTTTATCAATTTAGGGGACAGACTAATTGAAGCTTTCTTT. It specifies CASSFINLGDRLIEAFF.

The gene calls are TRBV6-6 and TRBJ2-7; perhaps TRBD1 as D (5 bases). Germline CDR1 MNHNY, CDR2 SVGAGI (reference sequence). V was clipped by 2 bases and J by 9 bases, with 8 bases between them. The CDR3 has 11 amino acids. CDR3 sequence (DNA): TGTGCCAGCAGTTACCAGGGCCTGCAGTACGTC. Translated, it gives CASSYQGLQYV.

The CDR3 spells CASSYMGRHIEAFF. The CDR3 nucleotides are TGTGCCAGCAGCTACATGGGGCGACACATTGAAGCTTTCTTT. The rearrangement joins TRBV7-8 to TRBJ1-1; perhaps TRBD1 as D (5 bases). The CDR3 covers 14 residues. V was shortened by 4 bases and J by 7 bases, with 16 bases between the two germline ends. Germline V lookup: CDR1 SGHVS, CDR2 FQNEAQ.

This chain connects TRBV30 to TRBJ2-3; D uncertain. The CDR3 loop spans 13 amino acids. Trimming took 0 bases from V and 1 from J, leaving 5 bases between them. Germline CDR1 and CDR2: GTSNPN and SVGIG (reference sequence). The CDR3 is CAWSVRGTDTQYF. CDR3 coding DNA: TGTGCCTGGAGTGTACGCGGCACAGATACGCAGTATTTT.